This entry features one T cell receptor beta chain sequence. With the 5' RACE reads reprocessed, TCRdb shows one record per CDR3 protein and no DNA. The sample totals roughly 90,000 distinct CDR3 sequences. These data originate in a study of monozygotic twins with inflammatory bowel disease. Sequencing input: blood. The receptor's source is a human donor with ulcerative colitis or Crohn's disease, or a healthy co-twin of an affected twin (not recorded which).

The CDR3 reads CSAPGQGSEQYF. The rearrangement uses TRBV20-1 and TRBJ2-7; lacking DNA, the TRBD1 call made by TCRdb goes unchecked. From germline, CDR1 is DFQATT and CDR2 SNEGSKA (reference sequence). The CDR3 loop spans 12 amino acids.